Shown below are 7 T cell receptor beta chains from a single sample sequenced in a study of OX40 agonist ivuxolimab in advanced cancers. Repertoires were generated with immunoSEQ multiplex PCR, while TCRdb's copy carries only in-frame clones and drops some. Here the sample spans some 20,000 clones, about 93% being singletons. Specimen: CD4+ or CD8+ T cells sorted from blood, collected in a trial of the OX40 agonist ivuxolimab. All receptors come from an adult with an advanced solid tumor such as melanoma, head and neck, liver or kidney cancer.

The chain recombines TRBV29-1 with TRBJ1-1; D gene uncertain. This CDR3 comprises 15 residues. V was cut by 0 bases and J by 4 bases, with 15 bases left in between. Germline CDR1 is SQVTM and CDR2 is ANQGSEA. CDR3 sequence (DNA): TGCAGCGTTGAAGATAGCAAGGGCGCGGGCACTGAAGCTTTCTTT. It specifies CSVEDSKGAGTEAFF.

The chain links TRBV25-1 to TRBJ2-1, with D possibly being TRBD1 (6 bases). This CDR3 is 15 amino acids long. V was shortened by 3 bases and J by 1 base, with 10 bases between the two germline ends. CDR1 is MGHDK, CDR2 SYGVNS, per germline. The CDR3 DNA sequence: TGTGCCAGCAGTGATCCGGGACAATCCTACAATGAGCAGTTCTTC. Protein sequence: CASSDPGQSYNEQFF. Variable domain in full (rest from reference TRBV25-1 and TRBJ2-1): EADIYQTPRYLVIGTGKKITLECSQTMGHDKMYWYQQDPGMELHLIHYSYGVNSTEKGDLSSESTVSRIRTEHFPLTLESARPSHTSQYLCASSDPGQSYNEQFFGPGTRLTVL.

This clone was recorded once. The chain links TRBV15 to TRBJ1-4; D gene uncertain. The V gene's germline CDR1 is LNHNV and CDR2 YYDKDF (reference sequence). Trimming cost V 4 bases and J 10 bases, with 13 bases left between them. The CDR3 runs 13 residues. The DNA for the CDR3 is TGTGCCACCAGCACTCCGTCTTCGAGAAAACTGTTTTTT. It translates to CATSTPSSRKLFF.

This sequence joins TRBV6-5 and TRBJ2-5, with TRBD2 as a possible D gene (7 bases). Germline V lookup: CDR1 MNHEY, CDR2 SVGAGI. The CDR3 loop spans 14 amino acids. The V end lost 4 bases, the J end lost 5 bases, and 14 bases lay between the germline ends. This CDR3 reads CASSFLRGGETQYF. CDR3 bases: TGTGCCAGCAGTTTCCTTAGGGGGGGGGAGACCCAGTACTTC.

J is TRBJ2-7 and V is TRBV6-6; no definite D call. The CDR3 is 12 residues long. Germline V gives CDR1 MNHNY, CDR2 SVGAGI (reference sequence). The germline V and J ends were trimmed by 6 bases and 5 bases, with 11 bases remaining between them. The CDR3 reads CASSPSRNEQYF. DNA of the CDR3: TGTGCCAGCAGCCCCTCGAGGAACGAGCAGTACTTC.

This rearrangement joins TRBV7-2 to TRBJ1-5; unclear D gene. V lost 1 base, J lost 0 bases, and 10 bases lay in between. CDR1 is SGHTA and CDR2 is FQGNSA in the germline V gene. There are 16 residues in the CDR3. The CDR3 coding sequence is TGTGCCAGCAGCTTAGGGTTAGAGGGTAGCAATCAGCCCCAGCATTTT. Amino acid sequence: CASSLGLEGSNQPQHF.

This chain uses TRBV11-2 with TRBJ1-1, with D tentatively TRBD1 (5 bases). The CDR3 is 14 residues long. Trimming took off 1 base at V and 1 base at J, with 7 bases between the two ends. Per the germline V gene, CDR1 is SGHAT and CDR2 is FQNNGV. The CDR3 DNA is TGTGCCAGCAGCTTAGGGGGGGAGAACACTGAAGCTTTCTTT. The encoded protein is CASSLGGENTEAFF.